This entry is about one T cell receptor beta chain. Its antigen is unknown. This CDR3 region has 19 residues. The V end lost 2 bases, the J end lost 4 bases, and 26 bases lay between the germline ends. CDR1 is SGHDN and CDR2 is FVKESK in the germline V gene. This specimen comes from a study of T cells after yellow fever vaccination. Findings and limits, study-wide: Though weaker, the secondary response peaked faster, on day 5 versus 15. Reappearance after the booster was seen for most primary-vaccination clones, at 95% to 97% CD4 and about 90% CD8. The study noted that FACS-sorted repertoires could contain abundant clonotypes contaminating from the bulk population.

Generation of TCR cDNA used 5'RACE template switching (which added a universal primer site and UMIs). From the 5' RACE reads, TCRdb called clonotypes with MiXCR, one entry per CDR3 protein. Of a few hundred thousand distinct CDR3 sequences in the sample, approximately 16% were seen once. The sequence came from a man between 18 and 35 years old who received the YFV17D yellow fever vaccine. This specimen consisted of PBMCs, obtained about 5 days after the first yellow fever vaccination. The genes are TRBV14 and TRBJ1-2, with D perhaps TRBD1 (6 bases). The CDR3 reads CASSQIEQGVGYGGYGYTF. The CDR3 DNA reads as TGTGCCAGCAGCCAAATCGAACAGGGAGTCGGCTATGGTGGCTATGGCTACACCTTC.